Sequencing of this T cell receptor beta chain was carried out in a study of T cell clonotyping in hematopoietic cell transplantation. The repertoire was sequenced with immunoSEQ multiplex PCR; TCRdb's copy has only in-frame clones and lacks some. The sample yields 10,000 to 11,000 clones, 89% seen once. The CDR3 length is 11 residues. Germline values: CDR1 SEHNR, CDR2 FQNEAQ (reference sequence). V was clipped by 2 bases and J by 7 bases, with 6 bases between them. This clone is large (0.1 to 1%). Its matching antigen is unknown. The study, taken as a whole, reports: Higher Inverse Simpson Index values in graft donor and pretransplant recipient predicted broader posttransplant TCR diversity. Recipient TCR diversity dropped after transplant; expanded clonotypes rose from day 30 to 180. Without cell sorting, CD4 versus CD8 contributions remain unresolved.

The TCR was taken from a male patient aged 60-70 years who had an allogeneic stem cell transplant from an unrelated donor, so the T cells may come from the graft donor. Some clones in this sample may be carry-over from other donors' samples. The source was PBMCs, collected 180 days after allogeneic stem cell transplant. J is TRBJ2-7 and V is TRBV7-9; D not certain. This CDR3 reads CASSLYGEQYF. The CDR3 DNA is TGTGCCAGCAGCTTATACGGGGAGCAGTACTTC.